What follows are 31 T cell receptor beta chains derived from one specimen sequenced in a study of blood T cell repertoires in COVID-19. Clones were read by immunoSEQ multiplex PCR, and TCRdb kept only the in-frame ones, dropping some. The data hold about 210,000 clones, with roughly 78% observed a single time. Sequenced: peripheral blood. These receptors were collected from a woman aged 40 to 50 with acute or convalescent COVID-19.

V and J are TRBV9 and TRBJ2-3, with 7 bases fitting TRBD2. This CDR3 contains 17 residues. Per germline, CDR1 SGDLS and CDR2 YYNGEE. Trimming took 3 bases from V and 0 from J; bases not matched to a gene: 10. CDR3 bases: TGTGCCAGCAGCGCTACCCGGGGGGACTTGAGCACAGATACGCAGTATTTT. Its translation is CASSATRGDLSTDTQYF.

V is TRBV18 and J is TRBJ2-6; perhaps TRBD1 as D (6 bases). The V and J ends lost 1 base and 4 bases respectively, with 17 bases between them. CDR3 length: 18 residues. The V gene's germline CDR1 is KGHSH and CDR2 LQKENI. The CDR3 reads CASSPRRGPQPGANVLTF. The CDR3 nucleotides are TGTGCCAGCTCACCACGCAGGGGCCCCCAGCCCGGGGCCAACGTCCTGACTTTC.

The chain carries TRBV4-1 and TRBJ2-2; maybe TRBD1 (5 bases). Germline V gives CDR1 MGHRA, CDR2 YSYEKL. CDR3 length: 14 amino acids. The V and J ends lost 3 bases and 6 bases respectively, with 11 bases between them. CDR3 bases: TGCGCCAGCAGCCAGGTGGGGCTCGCCGGGGAGCTGTTTTTT. Translating gives CASSQVGLAGELFF.

This chain links TRBV7-2 with TRBJ2-7; possible D gene TRBD2, 5 bases. The ends were cut back, 1 base at V and 2 bases at J, with 6 bases in the middle. Germline V CDR1 and CDR2: SGHTA, FQGNSA. The CDR3 length is 13 residues. The CDR3 loop reads CASSLVGAYEQYF. The CDR3 DNA follows: TGTGCCAGCAGCTTAGTGGGAGCCTACGAGCAGTACTTC.

This rearrangement joins TRBV6-2 or TRBV6-3 to TRBJ2-4; TRBD2 agrees at 14 bases. This CDR3 region has 14 residues. J lost 15 bases, V lost 5 bases, and 9 bases had no gene match. Germline assignment: CDR1 MNHEY and CDR2 SVGEGT. The CDR3 reads CASSLGGLAGVSYF. CDR3 sequence (DNA): TGTGCCAGCAGTCTAGGGGGACTAGCGGGAGTTTCGTACTTC.

The chain couples TRBV6-4 to TRBJ2-7, with 10 bases matching TRBD1. Germline CDR1 and CDR2: MRHNA and SNTAGT. The junction had 4 bases not matched to a gene; V was cut back by 5 bases and J by 3 bases. This CDR3 has 14 amino acids. The CDR3 sequence is CASSCRDRGYEQYF. The CDR3 DNA follows: TGTGCCAGCAGTTGCCGGGACAGGGGCTACGAGCAGTACTTC.

The gene calls are TRBV9 and TRBJ2-1; TRBD1 agrees at 8 bases. The ends lost 4 bases at V and 6 bases at J; junction bases unmatched: 6. The CDR3 length is 14 residues. Looked up from germline, CDR1 is SGDLS and CDR2 is YYNGEE. CDR3 residues: CASSLGQEGNEQFF. The CDR3 nucleotides are TGTGCCAGCAGCTTGGGACAGGAAGGCAATGAGCAGTTCTTC.

This sequence joins TRBV10-1 and TRBJ1-2; the D is unclear. The CDR3 is 14 residues long. The germline CDR1 and CDR2 sequences are WNHNN and SYGVQD (reference sequence). V lost 8 bases to trimming and J lost 2 bases, with 15 bases between them. The CDR3 coding sequence is TGCGCCAGCTCCTACGGGGTGAACAACTATGGCTACACCTTC. Translated: CASSYGVNNYGYTF.

The J gene is TRBJ1-2, the V gene TRBV7-2, with a possible D match to TRBD1 (5 bases). The CDR3 contains 14 residues. Trimming took 7 bases from V and 1 from J, leaving 13 bases between them. Germline V CDR1 and CDR2: SGHTA, FQGNSA. In nucleotides, the CDR3 is TGTGCCAGCACCCCAATGGGACTTAACTATGGCTACACCTTC. Protein product: CASTPMGLNYGYTF.

The rearrangement uses TRBV6-5 and TRBJ1-1; D is unclear. The V end was cut by 6 bases, the J end by 4 bases, with 12 bases between. Germline V gene sequence: CDR1 MNHEY, CDR2 SVGAGI. This CDR3 is built from 13 residues. The CDR3 DNA sequence: TGTGCCAGCAGGGTCGACGGAGGCACTGAAGCTTTCTTT. Amino acids: CASRVDGGTEAFF.

The chain is built from TRBV9 and TRBJ2-1; D not certain. The V end lost 4 bases, the J end lost 0 bases, and 5 bases lay between the germline ends. Germline V gives CDR1 SGDLS, CDR2 YYNGEE. The CDR3 loop spans 13 amino acids. The CDR3 here is CASSTSSYNEQFF. The DNA of the CDR3 is TGTGCCAGCAGCACCAGCTCCTACAATGAGCAGTTCTTC.

This clone has more than one count but fewer than ten. V is TRBV21-1 and J is TRBJ2-7; the D segment call TRBD1 is taken from the table without a DNA check. TRBV21-1 is recorded as a pseudogene. The CDR3 extends over 14 amino acids. The CDR3 nucleotides read TGTGCCAGCAGCAAACCCAGGGCCCGCTACGAGCAGTACTTC. Translating it yields CASSKPRARYEQYF.

The rearrangement joins TRBV11-2 to TRBJ2-5, with D possibly being TRBD1 (6 bases). CDR3 length equals 15 residues. Looked up from germline, CDR1 is SGHAT and CDR2 is FQNNGV. The V gene lost 7 bases and the J gene lost 3 bases, with 18 bases spanning the gap. CDR3 amino acids: CASNDLGTPEETQYF. In nucleotides, the CDR3 is TGTGCCAGCAACGACCTCGGGACACCGGAAGAGACCCAGTACTTC.

The chain is built from TRBV7-7 and TRBJ2-1; possibly TRBD1 for D (6 bases). The V gene lost 1 base and the J gene lost 1 base, with 8 bases spanning the gap. The V gene's germline CDR1 is SSHAT and CDR2 FNYEAQ (reference sequence). The CDR3 runs to 15 residues. For the CDR3, the DNA is TGTGCCAGCAGCTTAGTTCAGGGGTCCTACAATGAGCAGTTCTTC. This codes for CASSLVQGSYNEQFF.

The V gene is TRBV29-1, the J gene TRBJ2-1; 7 bases are shared with TRBD1. There are 16 residues in the CDR3. Germline trimming cut 5 bases from V and 4 bases from J; bases unmatched to any gene: 14. Germline CDR1 reads SQVTM; CDR2 reads ANQGSEA. The CDR3 loop reads CSVQGLPGQTYNEQFF. The CDR3 DNA sequence: TGCAGCGTTCAAGGGCTCCCGGGACAGACTTACAATGAGCAGTTCTTC.

V is TRBV29-1 and J is TRBJ1-1; 8 bases agree with TRBD1. J was trimmed by 1 base and V by 7 bases; bases with no gene match: 8. The CDR3 length is 14 residues. Germline V CDR1 and CDR2: SQVTM, ANQGSEA. The DNA of the CDR3 is TGCAGCGGTACTCAGGGGGCCTCGAACACTGAAGCTTTCTTT. Its protein product is CSGTQGASNTEAFF.

The CDR3 spells CATLGQGATEAFF. Written as DNA, the CDR3 is TGTGCCACCCTGGGACAGGGGGCGACTGAAGCTTTCTTT. V usage is TRBV10-3 and J usage is TRBJ1-1; TRBD1 agrees at 12 bases. The germline CDR1 and CDR2 sequences are ENHRY and SYGVKD. This CDR3 has 13 residues. V dropped 10 bases and J dropped 5; count of bases not matched to a gene: 5.

The V and J genes are TRBV19 and TRBJ1-5, with D perhaps TRBD1 (6 bases). Per germline, CDR1 LNHDA and CDR2 SQIVND (reference sequence). The V gene lost 4 bases and the J gene lost 6 bases, with 19 bases spanning the gap. The CDR3 contains 16 residues. The CDR3 loop is CASSTVETGYGQPQHF. The CDR3 DNA reads as TGTGCCAGTAGTACCGTTGAAACAGGGTACGGTCAGCCCCAGCATTTT.

This clone appeared a few times. The chain is built from TRBV19 and TRBJ2-4, with D possibly TRBD2 on 5 matching bases. Germline V gene sequence: CDR1 LNHDA, CDR2 SQIVND (reference sequence). The CDR3 totals 13 residues. V lost 5 bases, J lost 6 bases, and 11 bases lay in between. The CDR3 loop is CASSSEGINIQYF. DNA for the CDR3: TGTGCCAGTAGTTCCGAGGGAATAAACATTCAGTACTTC.

This clone was seen only a few times. The chain joins TRBV9 to TRBJ2-7; possibly TRBD2 for D (6 bases). Trimming left V 0 bases short and J 5 bases short, with 15 bases between. The CDR3 runs to 15 residues. Germline values: CDR1 SGDLS, CDR2 YYNGEE. DNA of the CDR3: TGTGCCAGCAGCGTAGGCAATCTAGCGAGGGACGAGCAGTACTTC. Translating it yields CASSVGNLARDEQYF.

This clone was seen only once. The chain employs TRBV19 and TRBJ2-5; D is possibly TRBD1 (5 bases). CDR1 LNHDA and CDR2 SQIVND come from the germline V gene (reference sequence). V lost 3 bases and J 0 bases, leaving 11 bases between the germline ends. The CDR3 runs 15 residues. The CDR3 sequence is CASSIFRTNQETQYF. The CDR3 coding sequence is TGTGCCAGTAGTATTTTTAGGACAAACCAAGAGACCCAGTACTTC.

The rearrangement uses TRBV7-9 and TRBJ2-1, with a weak D call TRBD1 (5 bases). The germline V gene has CDR1 SEHNR and CDR2 FQNEAQ (reference sequence). V lost 5 bases and J lost 0, with 14 bases in between. The CDR3 is 16 amino acids. The CDR3 protein is CASSPDSFSSYNEQFF. The CDR3 DNA follows: TGTGCCAGCAGCCCCGACAGCTTCAGCTCCTACAATGAGCAGTTCTTC.

This clone occurred once. This chain joins TRBV6-1 and TRBJ1-2; a possible D gene is TRBD1 (5 bases). Germline-derived CDR1 and CDR2 are MNHNS and SASEGT. Between the trimmed V and J ends, which lost 1 base and 3 bases, there was a span of 12 bases. The CDR3 covers 15 residues. CDR3 nucleotide sequence: TGTGCCAGCAGTGAAGTTGCCTCAGGGTACTATGGCTACACCTTC. Its protein is CASSEVASGYYGYTF.

This chain uses TRBV3-1 (or the pseudogene TRBV3-2) with TRBJ2-1; weak D call: TRBD1 (6 bases). The CDR3 contains 16 residues. V gave up 5 bases and J gave up 7 bases, with 21 bases separating them. CDR1 LGHDT and CDR2 YNNKEL come from the germline V gene (reference sequence). The CDR3 DNA reads TGTGCCAGCAGCACCACGCGGACAGACTTCTGGAATGAGCAGTTCTTC. Translated, it gives CASSTTRTDFWNEQFF.

This chain joins TRBV5-1 and TRBJ2-3; 9 bases are a match to TRBD2. CDR1 and CDR2 from the germline V gene are SGHRS and YFSETQ. Germline trimming cut 4 bases from V and 4 bases from J; bases unmatched to any gene: 4. This CDR3 is built from 14 residues. CDR3 in amino acids: CASSIRTSADTQYF. The CDR3 nucleotides are TGCGCCAGCAGCATACGGACTAGCGCAGATACGCAGTATTTT.

The chain has TRBV27 and TRBJ2-4, with TRBD1 matching 7 bases. Germline values: CDR1 MNHEY, CDR2 SMNVEV (reference sequence). CDR3 size: 15 residues. Losses at the gene ends were 6 bases for V and 5 bases for J; bases not matched to a gene: 10. The DNA for the CDR3 is TGTGCCAGCAGCCACCTCACAGGGGACCAAAACATTCAGTACTTC. Protein sequence: CASSHLTGDQNIQYF.

V usage is TRBV6-5 and J usage is TRBJ1-5; D is uncertain. The CDR3 runs 12 residues. CDR1 is MNHEY and CDR2 is SVGAGI in the germline V gene. Trimming took off 2 bases at V and 7 bases at J, with 6 bases between the two ends. Here the CDR3 reads CASSYPGQPQHF. In DNA form, the CDR3 reads TGTGCCAGCAGTTACCCCGGGCAGCCCCAGCATTTT.

The chain employs TRBV19 and TRBJ1-1; D uncertain. Trimming took off 7 bases at V and 6 bases at J, with 18 bases between the two ends. CDR1 is LNHDA, CDR2 SQIVND, per germline (reference sequence). The CDR3 sequence is 14 residues long. The CDR3 DNA is TGTGCCAGTAACCAGCGAGGTTTTGACGCTGAAGCTTTCTTT. This codes for CASNQRGFDAEAFF.

The J gene is TRBJ2-3, the V gene TRBV21-1; TRBD2, the table's D call, lacks a check against the DNA. TRBV21-1 is tagged as a pseudogene. The CDR3 covers 15 residues. CDR3 coding DNA: TGTGCCAGCAAGTTAGGAGGCGGGAGCACAGATACGCAGTATTTT. It specifies CASKLGGGSTDTQYF.

The chain links TRBV12-3 or TRBV12-4 to TRBJ1-2; 9 bases fit TRBD1. The CDR3 runs 13 residues. Trimming took 6 bases from V and 6 from J; bases not matched to a gene: 5. DNA of the CDR3: TGTGCCAGCAGAACAGGGGGCGAGGATGGCTACACCTTC. Translation gives CASRTGGEDGYTF.

The V call is TRBV4-2, the J call TRBJ2-2, with 8 bases that match TRBD1. The CDR3 has 15 amino acids. CDR1 LGHNA and CDR2 YNFKEQ come from the germline V gene. The junction had 2 bases not matched to a gene; V was cut back by 1 base and J by 4 bases. The CDR3 nucleotides are TGTGCCAGCAGCCAAGGGACAGGGTCCACCGGGGAGCTGTTTTTT. Translation gives CASSQGTGSTGELFF.